The 10 T cell receptor beta chains given below trace back to one sample, sequenced in a study of cytomegalovirus exposure and HLA in healthy donors. Both 60 Vbeta primers and 13 Jbeta primers went into the PCR. Profiled with immunoSEQ multiplex PCR; TCRdb holds only in-frame clones, not every one. The table has some 150,000 clones, approximately 80% seen once. Sequences were obtained from PBMCs. The receptors derive from a middle-aged man in good health and CMV-seronegative.

The chain employs TRBV9 and TRBJ2-5, with TRBD1 matching over 7 bases. Germline-derived CDR1 and CDR2 are SGDLS and YYNGEE. This CDR3 spans 15 amino acids. The J segment lost 5 bases and the V segment lost 0 bases, leaving 7 bases of the junction unmatched. Written as DNA, the CDR3 is TGTGCCAGCAGCGTAGCTAACAGGGGATTGGAGACCCAGTACTTC. This sequence encodes CASSVANRGLETQYF.

To note about this clone: An end of the junction does not agree with germline; a read error may underlie this. This sequence joins TRBV4-3 and TRBJ1-6, with TRBD1 matching over 8 bases. Germline CDR1 reads LGHNA; CDR2 reads YSLEER. The CDR3 spans 16 residues. The CDR3 sequence: CASSQEVTGAGSSLHF. CDR3 bases: TGCGCCAGCAGCCAAGAGGTGACAGGGGCTGGTTCATCCCTCCACTTT.

The V call is TRBV11-2, the J call TRBJ2-2; 8 positions match TRBD1. CDR3 length: 15 amino acids. Germline V gene sequence: CDR1 SGHAT, CDR2 FQNNGV. With V trimmed by 5 bases and J by 4 bases, 6 bases remained unmatched. CDR3 loop: CASSPPGTGTGELFF. CDR3 DNA: TGTGCCAGCAGCCCCCCCGGGACAGGCACCGGGGAGCTGTTTTTT.

The gene calls are TRBV7-2 and TRBJ1-2; D remains ambiguous. CDR1 is SGHTA and CDR2 is FQGNSA in the germline V gene. V was shortened by 5 bases and J by 3 bases, with 10 bases between the two germline ends. The CDR3 spans 13 residues. This chain's CDR3 is CASSRARYYGYTF. The CDR3 nucleotides are TGTGCCAGCAGCCGCGCTAGATACTATGGCTACACCTTC.

About this clone itself: At one end the junction does not follow the germline gene, possibly because of a read error. Different DNA sequences within this sample yield the same CDR3. As DNA, the CDR3 is TGCGCCAGTAGTTCACTCCCCGGGAAGGAAGAGGGCTATGGCTACACCTTC. This translates into CASSSLPGKEEGYGYTF. This chain connects TRBV19 to TRBJ1-2; D unresolved. There are 17 residues in the CDR3. CDR1 is LNHDA, CDR2 SQIVND, per germline (reference sequence).

V and J are TRBV7-3 and TRBJ2-1; 7 bases line up with TRBD2. CDR1 SGHTA and CDR2 FQGTGA come from the germline V gene. With V trimmed by 4 bases and J by 8 bases, 8 bases remained unmatched. The CDR3 loop spans 14 amino acids. CDR3 nucleotide sequence: TGTGCCAGCAGCTCCGGACTAGTTGGAGATGAGCAGTTCTTC. Translation: CASSSGLVGDEQFF.

This rearrangement joins TRBV2 to TRBJ2-4, with D perhaps matching TRBD1 (5 bases). Germline CDR1 and CDR2: SNHLY and FYNNEI. Trimming took off 7 bases at V and 1 base at J, with 14 bases between the two ends. The CDR3 consists of 15 residues. The CDR3 nucleotides are TGTGCCAGCAAGGGGCAGTCGAAGGCCAAAAACATTCAGTACTTC. It encodes CASKGQSKAKNIQYF.

The CDR3 is CASSLRTGRQETQYF. The CDR3 region has the DNA TGCGCCAGCAGTCTCCGGACAGGAAGGCAAGAGACCCAGTACTTC. This rearrangement joins TRBV23-1 to TRBJ2-5, with 7 nucleotides matching TRBD1. TRBV23-1 is placed among ORFs of uncertain function. The CDR3 contains 15 residues. Germline trimming cut 4 bases from V and 2 bases from J; bases unmatched to any gene: 7.

The V gene is TRBV7-9, the J gene TRBJ1-4; a weak D match, TRBD1 (5 bases). Between the trimmed V and J ends, which lost 5 bases and 8 bases, there was a span of 9 bases. The CDR3 is made up of 12 amino acids. The V gene's germline CDR1 is SEHNR and CDR2 FQNEAQ (reference sequence). The CDR3 sequence is CASSIRQEKLFF. The CDR3 DNA reads TGTGCCAGCAGCATTCGACAGGAAAAACTGTTTTTT.

The chain links TRBV18 to TRBJ2-3, with 12 bases identical to TRBD1. CDR3 length: 15 residues. CDR1 and CDR2 from the germline V gene are KGHSH and LQKENI. J lost 4 bases, V lost 5 bases, and 4 bases had no gene match. In DNA, the CDR3 is TGTGCCAGCTCATTGGGGACAGGGGGCGCAGATACGCAGTATTTT. Its translation: CASSLGTGGADTQYF.